The T cell receptor (beta chain) under discussion was sequenced for a study of blood T cell repertoires in COVID-19. The V gene lost 3 bases and the J gene lost 11 bases, with 17 bases spanning the gap. The germline CDR1 and CDR2 sequences are MNHEY and SMNVEV (reference sequence). CDR3 size: 14 residues. TCRdb's table, derived via immunoSEQ multiplex PCR, lists solely in-frame clones and lacks some. The sample includes 120,000 to 150,000 clones, roughly 78% of them seen just once. The rearrangement joins TRBV27 to TRBJ1-5; maybe TRBD1 (6 bases). The sample consisted of peripheral blood. The TCR comes from a man aged 55 to 70 with acute or convalescent COVID-19. The CDR3 loop reads CASSFGTRASAQHF. CDR3 nucleotides: TGTGCCAGCAGTTTCGGGACAAGGGCGTCGGCCCAGCATTTT.